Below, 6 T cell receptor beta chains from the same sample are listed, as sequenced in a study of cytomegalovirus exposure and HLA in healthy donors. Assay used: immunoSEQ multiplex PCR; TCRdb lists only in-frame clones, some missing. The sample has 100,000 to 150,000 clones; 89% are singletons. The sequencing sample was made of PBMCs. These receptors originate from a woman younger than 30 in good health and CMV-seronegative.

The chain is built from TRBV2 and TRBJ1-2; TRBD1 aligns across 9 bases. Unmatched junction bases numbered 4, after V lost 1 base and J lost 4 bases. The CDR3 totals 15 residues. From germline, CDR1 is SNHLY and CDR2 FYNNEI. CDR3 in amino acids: CASSEGTGDSYGYTF. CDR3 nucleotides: TGTGCCAGCAGTGAAGGGACAGGGGATAGCTATGGCTACACCTTC. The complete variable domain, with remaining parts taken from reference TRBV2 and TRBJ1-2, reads EPEVTQTPSHQVTQMGQEVILRCVPISNHLYFYWYRQILGQKVEFLVSFYNNEISEKSEIFDDQFSVERPDGSNFTLKIRSTKLEDSAMYFCASSEGTGDSYGYTFGSGTRLTVV.

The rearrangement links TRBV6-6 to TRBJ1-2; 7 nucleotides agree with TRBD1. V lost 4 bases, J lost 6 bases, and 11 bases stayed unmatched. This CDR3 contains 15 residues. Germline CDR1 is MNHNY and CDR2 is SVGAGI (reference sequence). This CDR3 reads CASSLRDRVGDGYTF. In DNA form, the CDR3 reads TGTGCCAGCAGTTTGAGAGACAGGGTTGGGGATGGCTACACCTTC.

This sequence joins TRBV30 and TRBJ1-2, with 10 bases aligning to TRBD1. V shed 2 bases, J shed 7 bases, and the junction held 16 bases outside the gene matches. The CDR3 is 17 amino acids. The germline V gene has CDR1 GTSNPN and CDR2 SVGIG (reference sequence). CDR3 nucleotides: TGTGCCTGGAGTCGTGACAGGGGGCGCAGAGATGGCGGTGGCTACACCTTC. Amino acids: CAWSRDRGRRDGGGYTF.

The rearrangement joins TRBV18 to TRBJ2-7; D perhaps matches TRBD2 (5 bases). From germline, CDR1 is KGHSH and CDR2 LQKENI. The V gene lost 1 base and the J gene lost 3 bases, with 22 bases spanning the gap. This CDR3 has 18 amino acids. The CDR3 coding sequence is TGTGCCAGCTCACCACTTTTTGGAGGTAACCCCCTAGACTACGAGCAGTACTTC. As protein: CASSPLFGGNPLDYEQYF.

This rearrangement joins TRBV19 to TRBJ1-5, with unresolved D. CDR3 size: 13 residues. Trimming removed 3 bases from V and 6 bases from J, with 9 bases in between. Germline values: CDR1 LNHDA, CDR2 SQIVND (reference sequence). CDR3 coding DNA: TGTGCCAGTAGTATTTACGGTGGTCAGCCCCAGCATTTT. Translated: CASSIYGGQPQHF.

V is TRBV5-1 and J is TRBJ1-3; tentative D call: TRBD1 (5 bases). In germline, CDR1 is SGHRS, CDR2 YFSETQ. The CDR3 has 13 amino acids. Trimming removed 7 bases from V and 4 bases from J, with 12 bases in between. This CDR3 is CASEAGDGNTIYF. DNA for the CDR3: TGCGCCAGCGAAGCGGGGGACGGAAACACCATATATTTT.